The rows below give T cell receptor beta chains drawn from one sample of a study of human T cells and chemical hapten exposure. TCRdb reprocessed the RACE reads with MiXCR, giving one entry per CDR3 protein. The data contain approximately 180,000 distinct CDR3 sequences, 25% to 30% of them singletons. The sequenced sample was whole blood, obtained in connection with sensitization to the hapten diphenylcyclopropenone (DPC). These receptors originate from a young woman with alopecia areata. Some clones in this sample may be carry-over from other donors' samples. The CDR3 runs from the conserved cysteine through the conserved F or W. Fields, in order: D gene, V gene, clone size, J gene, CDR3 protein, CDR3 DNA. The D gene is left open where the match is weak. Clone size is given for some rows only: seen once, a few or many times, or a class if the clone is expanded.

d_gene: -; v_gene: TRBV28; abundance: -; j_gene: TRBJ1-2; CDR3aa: CASTLSRPHGYTF; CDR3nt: TGTGCCAGCACTTTGAGCCGGCCCCATGGCTACACCTTC
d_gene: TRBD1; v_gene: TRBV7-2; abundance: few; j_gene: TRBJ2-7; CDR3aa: CASSLYRIRPGGAYEQYF; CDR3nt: TGTGCCAGCAGCTTATACAGGATACGGCCAGGGGGAGCCTACGAGCAGTACTTC
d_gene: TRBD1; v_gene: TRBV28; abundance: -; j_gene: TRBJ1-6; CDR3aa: CASSLGGQRHSPLHF; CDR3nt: TGTGCCAGCAGTTTAGGGGGACAGCGACATTCACCCCTCCACTTT
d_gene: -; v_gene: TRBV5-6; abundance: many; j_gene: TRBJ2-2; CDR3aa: CASSLTANTGELFF; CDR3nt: TGTGCCAGCAGCTTGACAGCTAACACCGGGGAGCTGTTTTTT
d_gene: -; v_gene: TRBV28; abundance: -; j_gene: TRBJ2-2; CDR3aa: CASNDRRNTGELFF; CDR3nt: TGTGCCAGCAATGACAGGAGAAACACCGGGGAGCTGTTTTTT
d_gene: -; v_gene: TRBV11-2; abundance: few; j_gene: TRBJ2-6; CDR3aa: CASSRLFSGANVLTF; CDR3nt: TGTGCCAGCAGCCGACTTTTCTCTGGGGCCAACGTCCTGACTTTC
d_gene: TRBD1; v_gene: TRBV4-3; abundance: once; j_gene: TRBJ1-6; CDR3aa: CASSRTVPGQGASPLHF; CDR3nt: TGCGCCAGCAGCCGCACGGTACCGGGACAGGGGGCTTCACCCCTCCACTTT
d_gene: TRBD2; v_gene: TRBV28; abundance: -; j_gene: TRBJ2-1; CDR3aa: CASSFGGSEQFF; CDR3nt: TGTGCCAGCAGTTTTGGCGGGAGTGAGCAGTTCTTC
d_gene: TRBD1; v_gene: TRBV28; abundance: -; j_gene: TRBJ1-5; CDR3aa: CASSLTGQGLQPQHF; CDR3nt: TGTGCCAGCAGTTTGACGGGACAGGGGCTTCAGCCCCAGCATTTT
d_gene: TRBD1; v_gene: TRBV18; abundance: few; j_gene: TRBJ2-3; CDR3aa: CASSLNTGTGGQDTQYF; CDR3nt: TGTGCCAGCTCATTAAACACCGGGACAGGGGGACAAGATACGCAGTATTTT
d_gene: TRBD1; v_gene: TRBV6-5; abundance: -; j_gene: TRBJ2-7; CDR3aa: CASSYSRTGNEQYF; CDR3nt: TGTGCCAGCAGTTACTCCCGGACAGGGAACGAGCAGTACTTC
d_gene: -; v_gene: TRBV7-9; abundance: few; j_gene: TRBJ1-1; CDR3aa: CASSFLSVEEAFF; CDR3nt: TGTGCCAGCAGCTTTCTAAGTGTGGAGGAGGCTTTCTTT
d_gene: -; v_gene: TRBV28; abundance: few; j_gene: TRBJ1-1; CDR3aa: CASSLWDGLEAFF; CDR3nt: TGTGCCAGCAGTTTGTGGGACGGACTCGAAGCTTTCTTT
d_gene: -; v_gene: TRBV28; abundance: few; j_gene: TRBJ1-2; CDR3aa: CASMEANYGYTF; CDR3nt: TGTGCCAGCATGGAAGCTAACTATGGCTACACCTTC
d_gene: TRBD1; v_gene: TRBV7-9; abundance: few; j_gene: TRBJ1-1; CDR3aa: CASSLGDRMNTEAFF; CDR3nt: TGTGCCAGCAGCTTGGGGGACAGGATGAACACTGAAGCTTTCTTT
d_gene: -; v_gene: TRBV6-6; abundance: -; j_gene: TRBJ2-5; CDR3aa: CASTEEETQYF; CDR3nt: TGTGCCAGCACGGAGGAAGAGACCCAGTACTTC
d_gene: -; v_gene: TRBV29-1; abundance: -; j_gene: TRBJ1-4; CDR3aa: CSVGQANNEKLFF; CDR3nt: TGCAGCGTTGGACAGGCGAATAATGAAAAACTGTTTTTT
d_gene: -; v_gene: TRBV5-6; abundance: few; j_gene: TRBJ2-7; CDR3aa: CASTKPDIYEQYF; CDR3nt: TGTGCCAGCACCAAACCAGATATCTACGAGCAGTACTTC
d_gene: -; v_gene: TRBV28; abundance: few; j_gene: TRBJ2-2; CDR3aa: CASSLYGELFF; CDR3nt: TGTGCCAGCAGTTTGTACGGGGAGCTGTTTTTT
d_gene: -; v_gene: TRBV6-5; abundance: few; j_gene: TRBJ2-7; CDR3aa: CASSYRSFGTTYEQYF; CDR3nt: TGTGCCAGCAGTTACCGGTCATTTGGAACCACCTACGAGCAGTACTTC
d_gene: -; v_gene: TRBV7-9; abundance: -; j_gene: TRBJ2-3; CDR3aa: CASSFGGPQGGDTQYF; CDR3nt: TGTGCCAGCAGCTTTGGGGGACCCCAAGGGGGAGATACGCAGTATTTT
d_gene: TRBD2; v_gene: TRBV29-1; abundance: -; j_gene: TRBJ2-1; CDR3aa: CSVLSWGGYNEQFF; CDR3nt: TGCAGCGTCCTTTCGTGGGGGGGCTACAATGAGCAGTTCTTC
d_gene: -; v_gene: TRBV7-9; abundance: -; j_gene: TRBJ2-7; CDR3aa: CASSPRQSSYEQYF; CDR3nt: TGTGCCAGCAGCCCTCGACAGAGCTCCTACGAGCAGTACTTC
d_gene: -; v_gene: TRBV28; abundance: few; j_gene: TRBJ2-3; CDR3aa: CASSSGVQRVTDTQYF; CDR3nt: TGTGCCAGCAGTTCGGGGGTCCAGCGGGTCACAGATACGCAGTATTTT
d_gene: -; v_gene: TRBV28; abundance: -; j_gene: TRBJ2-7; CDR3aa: CASSPSTVSYEQYF; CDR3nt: TGTGCCAGCAGTCCCTCGACGGTCTCCTACGAGCAGTACTTC
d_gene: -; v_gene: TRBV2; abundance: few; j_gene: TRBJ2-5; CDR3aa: CASTWVSLQETQYF; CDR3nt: TGTGCCAGCACGTGGGTTAGCCTACAAGAGACCCAGTACTTC
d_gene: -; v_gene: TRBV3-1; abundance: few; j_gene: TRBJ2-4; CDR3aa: CASSQKGLYIQYF; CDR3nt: TGTGCCAGCAGCCAGAAGGGGCTGTACATTCAGTACTTC
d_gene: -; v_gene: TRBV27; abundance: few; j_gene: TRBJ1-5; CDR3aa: CASSLTEGQPQHF; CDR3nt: TGTGCCAGCAGTTTAACCGAGGGCCAGCCCCAGCATTTT
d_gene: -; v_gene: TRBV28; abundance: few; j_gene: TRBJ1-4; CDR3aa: CASSLRASLGEKLFF; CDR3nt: TGTGCCAGCAGTTTGCGCGCTTCATTGGGGGAAAAACTGTTTTTT
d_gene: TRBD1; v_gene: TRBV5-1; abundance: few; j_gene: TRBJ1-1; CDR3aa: CASRQGAHSTEAFF; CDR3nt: TGCGCCAGCAGGCAGGGGGCCCACTCCACTGAAGCTTTCTTT
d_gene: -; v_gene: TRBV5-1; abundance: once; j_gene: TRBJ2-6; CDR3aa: CASSLDPGPGANVLTF; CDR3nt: TGCGCCAGCAGCTTGGATCCAGGTCCAGGGGCCAACGTCCTGACTTTC
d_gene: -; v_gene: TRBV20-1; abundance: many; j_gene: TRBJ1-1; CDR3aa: CSARVPGGGKGTEAFF; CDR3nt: TGCAGTGCTAGAGTGCCTGGGGGGGGCAAGGGCACTGAAGCTTTCTTT
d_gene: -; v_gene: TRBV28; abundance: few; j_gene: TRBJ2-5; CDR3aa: CASSLSSGTGQETQYF; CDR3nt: TGTGCCAGCAGTTTATCCTCCGGGACGGGCCAAGAGACCCAGTACTTC
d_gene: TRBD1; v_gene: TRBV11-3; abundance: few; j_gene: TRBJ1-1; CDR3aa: CASSLGQGRGTEAFF; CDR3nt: TGTGCCAGCAGCTTAGGACAGGGTCGAGGGACTGAAGCTTTCTTT
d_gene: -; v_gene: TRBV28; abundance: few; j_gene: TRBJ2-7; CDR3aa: CASSLFGAEQYF; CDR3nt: TGTGCCAGCAGTTTATTTGGGGCCGAGCAGTACTTC
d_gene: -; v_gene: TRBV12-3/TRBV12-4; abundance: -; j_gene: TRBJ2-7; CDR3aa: CASSSNRYPYEQYF; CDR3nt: TGTGCCAGCAGTTCCAACAGGTATCCCTACGAGCAGTACTTC
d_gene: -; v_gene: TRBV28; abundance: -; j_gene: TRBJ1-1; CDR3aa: CASRRDFNTEAFF; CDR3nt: TGTGCCAGCCGTCGGGATTTCAACACTGAAGCTTTCTTT
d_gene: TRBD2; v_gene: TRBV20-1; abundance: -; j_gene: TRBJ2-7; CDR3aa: CSAPSPAGDSFEQYF; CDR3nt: TGCAGTGCTCCCTCCCCGGCGGGAGATTCATTCGAGCAGTACTTC
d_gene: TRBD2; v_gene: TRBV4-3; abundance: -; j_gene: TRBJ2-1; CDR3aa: CASSQDSGLAGVKEQFF; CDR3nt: TGCGCCAGCAGCCAAGATTCGGGGCTAGCGGGAGTTAAGGAGCAGTTCTTC
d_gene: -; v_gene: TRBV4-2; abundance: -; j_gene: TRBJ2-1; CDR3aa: CASSQDLGQGREQFF; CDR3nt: TGTGCCAGCAGCCAAGATTTGGGCCAGGGCAGGGAGCAGTTCTTC
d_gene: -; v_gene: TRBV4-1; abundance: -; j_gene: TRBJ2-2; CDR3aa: CASSPKGGGTGELFF; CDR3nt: TGCGCCAGCAGCCCAAAGGGAGGGGGGACCGGGGAGCTGTTTTTT
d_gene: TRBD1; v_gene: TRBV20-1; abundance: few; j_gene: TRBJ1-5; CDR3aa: CSAGTQGAQPQHF; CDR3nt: TGCAGTGCGGGAACTCAGGGGGCGCAGCCCCAGCATTTT
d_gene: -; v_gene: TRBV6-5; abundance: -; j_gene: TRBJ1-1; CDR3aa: CASSYSGAGLNTEAFF; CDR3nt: TGTGCCAGCAGTTACTCCGGGGCGGGACTAAACACTGAAGCTTTCTTT
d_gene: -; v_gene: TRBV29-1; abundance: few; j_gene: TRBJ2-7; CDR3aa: CSVESGVSYEQYF; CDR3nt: TGCAGCGTTGAATCCGGGGTATCCTACGAGCAGTACTTC
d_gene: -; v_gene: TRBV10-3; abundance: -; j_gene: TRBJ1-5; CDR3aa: CAISVGGNQPQHF; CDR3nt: TGTGCCATCAGTGTAGGAGGCAATCAGCCCCAGCATTTT
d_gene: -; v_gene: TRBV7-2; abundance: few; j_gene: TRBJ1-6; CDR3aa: CASSLWGVGSPLHF; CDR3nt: TGTGCCAGCAGCTTATGGGGCGTAGGTTCACCCCTCCACTTT
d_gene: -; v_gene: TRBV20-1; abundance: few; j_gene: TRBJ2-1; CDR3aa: CSATTGYSNNEQFF; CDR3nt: TGCAGTGCCACCACTGGGTACTCCAACAATGAGCAGTTCTTC
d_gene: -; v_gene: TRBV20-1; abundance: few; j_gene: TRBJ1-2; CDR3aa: CSASFPGGYTF; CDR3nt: TGCAGTGCTAGCTTTCCAGGAGGCTACACCTTC